The entry below gives a single T cell receptor beta chain sequence along with its context. The target antigen is unknown. The sample is drawn from a study of early T cells in non-severe SARS-CoV-2 infection. The study, taken as a whole, reports: Clonotype matching in VDJdb favored anti-spike CD8 responses and did not capture private and CD4 specificities.

The CDR3 runs 13 residues. Trimming took off 6 bases at V and 6 bases at J, with 15 bases between the two ends. Germline CDR1 LNHDA, CDR2 SQIVND (reference sequence). Each single cDNA molecule received a unique molecular identifier. TCRdb redid the calling of the 5' RACE reads with MiXCR, one entry per CDR3 protein. This sample has tens of thousands of distinct CDR3 sequences; roughly 13% occur once, and the top ten carry about 3%. This clonotype was obtained from an adult who was a healthcare worker with PCR-confirmed SARS-CoV-2 infection or an uninfected control (not recorded which). The chain combines TRBV19 with TRBJ2-7; tentative D call: TRBD2 (5 bases). The sequencing input was whole blood. DNA for the CDR3: TGTGCCAGTAGCGGACGCTCGGGGTTCGAGCAGTACTTC. It translates to CASSGRSGFEQYF.